Below, 25 T cell receptor beta chains from the same sample are listed, as sequenced in a study of T cells after yellow fever vaccination. From the 5' RACE reads, TCRdb called clonotypes with MiXCR, one entry per CDR3 protein. The sample consists of over 110,000 distinct CDR3 sequences, around 7.7% of them appearing once. The sample was CD4+ T cells sorted from PBMCs, taken 5 days after the yellow fever booster vaccination. The receptors come from a man aged 30 to 45 who received the YFV17D yellow fever vaccine.

This clonotype occurred many times. This sequence joins TRBV12-3 or TRBV12-4 and TRBJ2-1, with TRBD2 identical over 9 bases. This CDR3 has 15 amino acids. V shed 7 bases, J shed 5 bases, and the junction held 9 bases outside the gene matches. The CDR3 reads CASIPSLAGNNEQFF. The CDR3 DNA reads as TGTGCCAGCATTCCGTCGCTAGCGGGGAACAATGAGCAGTTCTTC.

This clonotype was recorded many times. Its ends do not fully match the called genes, so a read error is possible. This chain links TRBV5-4 with TRBJ2-7; D gene uncertain. Germline-derived CDR1 and CDR2 are SGHNT and YYREEE (reference sequence). This CDR3 spans 11 amino acids. CDR3 in amino acids: CASSLEGEQYF. The DNA of the CDR3 is TGCGCCAGCAGCTTGGAAGGGGAGCAGTACTTC. Complete variable domain (other parts from reference TRBV5-4 and TRBJ2-7): ETGVTQSPTHLIKTRGQQVTLRCSSQSGHNTVSWYQQALGQGPQFIFQYYREEENGRGNFPPRFSGLQFPNYSSELNVNALELDDSALYLCASSLEGEQYFGPGTRLTVT.

This clonotype was observed a handful of times. V usage is TRBV24-1 and J usage is TRBJ1-1, with D tentatively TRBD1 (5 bases). This CDR3 region has 15 residues. The V and J ends lost 9 bases and 4 bases respectively, with 20 bases between them. Germline CDR1 KGHDR, CDR2 SFDVKD. CDR3 amino acids: CATSAGDGGGTEAFF. Here the CDR3 DNA reads TGTGCCACCTCAGCCGGTGACGGGGGGGGCACTGAAGCTTTCTTT.

This clonotype was recorded at least ten times. The rearrangement joins TRBV7-8 to TRBJ2-3; D call uncertain. This CDR3 contains 18 residues. Trimming took 1 base from V and 6 from J, leaving 23 bases between them. Germline V lookup: CDR1 SGHVS, CDR2 FQNEAQ. CDR3 sequence (DNA): TGTGCCAGCAGCTTAGTTCTAGGGTCCGTGGCAGTCACGGATACGCAGTATTTT. Translation: CASSLVLGSVAVTDTQYF. The full variable domain, in which reference TRBV7-8 and TRBJ2-3 provide the parts outside the CDR3, is GAGVSQSPRYKVAKRGQDVALRCDPISGHVSLFWYQQALGQGPEFLTYFQNEAQLDKSGLPSDRFFAERPEGSVSTLKIQRTQQEDSAVYLCASSLVLGSVAVTDTQYFGPGTRLTVL.

This clonotype was detected ten times or more. V is TRBV4-1 and J is TRBJ2-7; possibly TRBD1 for D (5 bases). The CDR3 runs to 16 residues. Trimming stripped 0 bases from V and 0 bases from J, with 12 bases between. CDR1 and CDR2 from the germline V gene are MGHRA and YSYEKL. The CDR3 spells CASSQEWGERSYEQYF. In DNA form, the CDR3 reads TGCGCCAGCAGCCAAGAGTGGGGCGAACGCTCCTACGAGCAGTACTTC.

The table lists this clonotype with many counts. The chain combines TRBV20-1 with TRBJ2-2; the D gene is possibly TRBD2 (6 bases). Germline CDR1 reads DFQATT; CDR2 reads SNEGSKA (reference sequence). CDR3 length: 15 residues. Deletions cut 6 bases from V and 7 bases from J, with 21 bases between. The CDR3: CSAPKVGGVGGELFF. The CDR3 DNA reads as TGCAGTGCCCCAAAAGTGGGGGGAGTGGGCGGGGAGCTGTTTTTT.

This clonotype was detected ten times or more. The rearrangement joins TRBV4-3 to TRBJ1-2, with D unresolved. From germline, CDR1 is LGHNA and CDR2 YSLEER. The V and J ends lost 0 bases and 8 bases respectively, with 13 bases between them. This CDR3 has 14 amino acids. The CDR3 region is CASSQDPGVRGYTF. As DNA, the CDR3 is TGCGCCAGCAGCCAAGATCCTGGGGTTCGAGGCTACACCTTC.

This sequence joins TRBV28 and TRBJ1-3; perhaps TRBD1 as D (5 bases). The CDR3 spans 14 residues. Germline V gene data show CDR1 as MDHEN and CDR2 as SYDVKM. V was trimmed by 10 bases and J by 0 bases, leaving 13 bases between them. This chain's CDR3 is CATQGPHSGNTIYF. The CDR3 DNA reads as TGTGCCACCCAGGGTCCACACTCTGGAAACACCATATATTTT.

The genes are TRBV5-4 and TRBJ2-1; D remains unclear. V shed 0 bases and J shed 12 bases, with 10 bases lying between them. The length of the CDR3 is 12 residues. Germline-derived CDR1 and CDR2 are SGHNT and YYREEE (reference sequence). The DNA of the CDR3 is TGTGCCAGCAGCTTGGTCCGAGGTGGGCAGTTCTTC. Translated, it gives CASSLVRGGQFF.

This clonotype came up many times. This chain connects TRBV20-1 to TRBJ2-7; perhaps TRBD2 as D (5 bases). In germline, CDR1 is DFQATT, CDR2 SNEGSKA (reference sequence). The length of the CDR3 is 16 residues. Trimming removed 0 bases at V and 6 bases at J, with 21 bases between. The CDR3 region has the DNA TGCAGTGCTAGAGATCCTATTATACTAGTAAAGACCGAGCAGTACTTC. This gives the protein CSARDPIILVKTEQYF.

This clonotype appeared many times. The chain combines TRBV14 with TRBJ2-2; D possibly corresponds to TRBD1 (5 bases). With 0 bases removed from V and 4 bases from J, the gap between germline ends came to 12 bases. Germline CDR1 reads SGHDN; CDR2 reads FVKESK. The CDR3 spans 16 residues. CDR3 loop: CASSQEPGILTGELFF. CDR3 DNA sequence: TGTGCCAGCAGCCAAGAACCAGGGATTCTCACCGGGGAGCTGTTTTTT.

This clonotype occurred many times. The V call is TRBV2, the J call TRBJ2-5; D might be TRBD2 (6 bases). The CDR3 contains 14 residues. V was cut by 6 bases and J by 2 bases, with 13 bases left in between. The germline CDR1 and CDR2 sequences are SNHLY and FYNNEI. The CDR3 loop is CASRYLARQETQYF. The CDR3 coding sequence is TGTGCCAGCAGGTACCTAGCGAGGCAAGAGACCCAGTACTTC.

Concerning this clonotype itself: A read error may explain this, as a much larger clone is one base away. V is TRBV20-1 and J is TRBJ2-2; D possibly corresponds to TRBD2 (5 bases). CDR1 and CDR2 (germline): DFQATT, SNEGSKA (reference sequence). Trimming left V 5 bases short and J 7 bases short, with 14 bases between. The CDR3 is made up of 13 amino acids. As DNA, the CDR3 is TGCAGTGCTCCAACTCCTAGCCTCGGGGAGCTGTTTTTT. It translates to CSAPTPSLGELFF.

This clonotype came up many times. J is TRBJ1-1 and V is TRBV20-1, with D tentatively TRBD1 (5 bases). Germline values: CDR1 DFQATT, CDR2 SNEGSKA (reference sequence). The CDR3 extends over 13 amino acids. Trimming took off 6 bases at V and 11 bases at J, with 22 bases between the two ends. CDR3 DNA sequence: TGCAGTGCCAAATACCGGGACCCCCCTGCGGCTTTCTTT. Protein sequence: CSAKYRDPPAAFF.

In its sample, this clonotype was seen many times. The junction differs from germline at one of its ends, possibly a read error. The CDR3 spells CASSLVKLAGGSETQYF. CDR3 sequence (DNA): TGTGCTAGCAGCTTAGTAAAACTAGCGGGAGGCTCAGAGACCCAGTACTTC. This rearrangement joins TRBV7-7 to TRBJ2-5, with TRBD2 identical over 12 bases. The germline V gene encodes CDR1 SSHAT and CDR2 FNYEAQ (reference sequence). This CDR3 region has 17 residues. Full variable domain (remainder filled in from reference TRBV7-7 and TRBJ2-5): GAGVSQSPRYKVTKRGQDVTLRCDPISSHATLYWYQQALGQGPEFLTYFNYEAQPDKSGLPSDRFSAERPEGSISTLTIQRTEQRDSAMYRCASSLVKLAGGSETQYFGPGTRLLVL.

This clonotype was seen many times. The chain joins TRBV12-3 or TRBV12-4 to TRBJ2-1; the match to TRBD2 covers 9 bases. CDR3 length equals 17 residues. V was pared by 4 bases and J by 8 bases, with 15 bases of the junction left unmatched. CDR3 in amino acids: CASSSSSLFAGGYEQFF. The CDR3 DNA follows: TGTGCCAGCAGTTCCTCTTCTCTATTCGCGGGAGGGTATGAGCAGTTCTTC.

This clonotype was observed at least ten times. In DNA, the CDR3 is TGTGCCAGCTCCCCGACTAGCGGGAGGGAAGAGACCCAGTACTTC. Protein: CASSPTSGREETQYF. The V and J genes are TRBV5-4 and TRBJ2-5, with 14 bases matching TRBD2. V shed 7 bases, J shed 3 bases, and the junction held 5 bases outside the gene matches. Germline V gene sequence: CDR1 SGHNT, CDR2 YYREEE (reference sequence). The CDR3 sequence is 15 residues long. Full variable domain (outside the CDR3, taken from reference TRBV5-4 and TRBJ2-5): ETGVTQSPTHLIKTRGQQVTLRCSSQSGHNTVSWYQQALGQGPQFIFQYYREEENGRGNFPPRFSGLQFPNYSSELNVNALELDDSALYLCASSPTSGREETQYFGPGTRLLVL.

This clonotype was detected ten times or more. This chain joins TRBV6-5 and TRBJ2-5; D call uncertain. Trimming pared 3 bases from V and 2 bases from J, leaving 10 bases between. Germline lookup yields CDR1 MNHEY and CDR2 SVGAGI. This CDR3 is built from 14 residues. CDR3 sequence (DNA): TGTGCCAGCAGTTATAACCTAGGACAAGAGACCCAGTACTTC. This encodes CASSYNLGQETQYF.

This clonotype was detected ten times or more. V gene TRBV5-6 combines with J gene TRBJ1-1; a possible D gene is TRBD1 (5 bases). The V end lost 3 bases, the J end lost 1 base, and 10 bases lay between the germline ends. The CDR3 runs to 14 residues. The germline CDR1 and CDR2 sequences are SGHDT and YYEEEE. The DNA of the CDR3 is TGTGCCAGCAGCTGGGGGGTGGAGAACACTGAAGCTTTCTTT. As protein: CASSWGVENTEAFF.

This clonotype came up many times. The chain is built from TRBV4-1 and TRBJ2-2; the D call may be TRBD1 or TRBD2 (6 bases each). This CDR3 is built from 16 residues. V was clipped by 4 bases and J by 6 bases, with 18 bases between them. Germline CDR1 MGHRA, CDR2 YSYEKL. The CDR3 DNA is TGCGCCAGCAGCCCCGCTAGGGGGGATAATGCCGGGGAGCTGTTTTTT. It encodes CASSPARGDNAGELFF.

This clonotype was observed a handful of times. The chain links TRBV30 to TRBJ2-3, with 9 positions matching TRBD2. This CDR3 is 14 amino acids long. V shed 0 bases, J shed 3 bases, and the junction held 1 base outside the gene matches. Germline V gene lookup returns CDR1 GTSNPN and CDR2 SVGIG (reference sequence). The CDR3 bases are TGTGCCTGGAGTGTGGCGGGAGGGACAGATACGCAGTATTTT. This translates into CAWSVAGGTDTQYF.

The table lists this clonotype with many counts. This sequence joins TRBV11-2 and TRBJ2-3; 14 bases fit TRBD2. The CDR3 totals 18 residues. Germline V gene lookup returns CDR1 SGHAT and CDR2 FQNNGV. The V segment lost 5 bases and the J segment 4 bases; nucleotides outside the gene matches: 11. The chain's CDR3 is CASSPDRTSGRRPDTQYF. DNA of the CDR3: TGTGCCAGCAGCCCAGACCGGACTAGCGGGAGGCGTCCAGATACGCAGTATTTT.

This clonotype appeared many times. The CDR3 here is CASSPRGRERTSTDTQYF. The CDR3 DNA is TGTGCCAGCAGCCCCCGGGGACGGGAAAGAACTAGCACAGATACGCAGTATTTT. The chain links TRBV7-2 to TRBJ2-3, with D possibly called TRBD1 or TRBD2 (5 bases each). Germline V gene sequence: CDR1 SGHTA, CDR2 FQGNSA. Between the trimmed V and J ends, which lost 5 bases and 0 bases, there was a span of 21 bases. The CDR3 runs 18 residues.

This clonotype was found once. One end of the junction fails to match germline, which may point to a read error. V is TRBV29-1 and J is TRBJ2-5; 7 bases fit TRBD2. The CDR3 extends over 15 amino acids. Germline V CDR1 and CDR2: SQVTM, ANQGSEA. The CDR3 is CRVDGDSTPGGTQYF. CDR3 nucleotide sequence: TGCCGCGTTGATGGGGACTCCACCCCGGGGGGGACCCAGTACTTC.

In this sample, this clonotype turned up many times. V gene TRBV18 combines with J gene TRBJ2-1; 12 bases agree with TRBD2. The germline V gene has CDR1 KGHSH and CDR2 LQKENI. Unmatched junction bases numbered 4, after V lost 3 bases and J lost 4 bases. The CDR3 contains 16 residues. Here the CDR3 reads CASSPTSGSFYNEQFF. CDR3 in DNA: TGTGCCAGCTCACCGACTAGCGGGAGTTTTTACAATGAGCAGTTCTTC.